This T cell receptor (beta chain) comes out of a study of shared clonotypes between healthy human individuals. CD45RO negativity and positive selection for CCR7 defined naive CD8 cells, a population that excluded terminally differentiated effector memory CD45RA+ cells. The CDR3 is made up of 15 amino acids. Germline CDR1 reads SSHAT; CDR2 reads FNYEAQ (reference sequence). The protocol was immunoSEQ multiplex PCR, while the TCRdb copy is restricted to in-frame clones and leaves out a portion. The sample shows around 2,100,000 clones, about 95% of them seen only once. This clone appeared once. Its target is unknown. Relative to the germline gene, one junction end is altered; a read error may explain this. Additional DNA sequences in this sample encode the identical CDR3. The study's findings and limits: Rarefaction exposed incomplete sorted-subset sequencing despite large depth.

The sequence came from a man aged 18 to 35 in good health. The chain employs TRBV7-7 and TRBJ2-7; 8 nucleotides line up with TRBD1. Sample: naive CD8+ T cells sorted from blood. CDR3 loop: CASSTGTGSSYEQYF. The CDR3 DNA is TGTGCTAGCAGCACCGGGACAGGAAGCTCCTACGAGCAGTACTTC.